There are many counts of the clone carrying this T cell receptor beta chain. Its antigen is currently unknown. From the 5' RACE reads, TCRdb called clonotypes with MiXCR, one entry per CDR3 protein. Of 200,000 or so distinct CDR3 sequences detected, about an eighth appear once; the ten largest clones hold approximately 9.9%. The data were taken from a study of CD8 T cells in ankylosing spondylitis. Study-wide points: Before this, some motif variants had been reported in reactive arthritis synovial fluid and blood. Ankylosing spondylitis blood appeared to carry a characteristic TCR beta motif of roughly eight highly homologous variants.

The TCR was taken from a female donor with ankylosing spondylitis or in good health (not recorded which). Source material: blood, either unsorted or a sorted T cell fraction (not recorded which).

The CDR3 sequence: CASSQAGVDTQYF. The CDR3 coding sequence is TGTGCCAGCAGCCAAGCGGGAGTAGATACGCAGTATTTT. V gene TRBV5-5 combines with J gene TRBJ2-3, with 8 bases that match TRBD2. J was trimmed by 5 bases and V by 4 bases; bases with no gene match: 3. The CDR3 totals 13 residues. Germline V gene data show CDR1 as SGHKS and CDR2 as YYEKEE (reference sequence).